A single sample gave rise to the 3 T cell receptor beta chains below, sequenced in a study of blood T cells in healthy people across ages. Using a J-beta primer mix together with a sample-barcoded 5' primer, a second PCR was run for roughly 6 to 11 cycles. TCRdb itself ran the 5' RACE reads through MiXCR, one entry per CDR3 protein. The table records more than 750,000 distinct CDR3 sequences, roughly 28% of them present only once. The sample was also reused in another study, on T cells of mothers and their children.

The sequenced sample consisted of blood. All receptors come from a woman aged 35 to 49 in good health.

The chain couples TRBV7-2 to TRBJ1-4; D is perhaps TRBD1 (5 bases). Germline loops: CDR1 SGHTA, CDR2 FQGNSA. The length of the CDR3 is 15 residues. Trimming cost V 1 base and J 7 bases, with 13 bases left between them. CDR3 nucleotide sequence: TGTGCCAGCAGCTTAGGGGGGATGGGAGGTGAAAAACTGTTTTTT. Protein: CASSLGGMGGEKLFF.

V gene TRBV24-1 combines with J gene TRBJ2-1, with D perhaps TRBD2 (6 bases). This CDR3 comprises 17 residues. V lost 2 bases and J lost 3, with 16 bases in between. Germline loops: CDR1 KGHDR, CDR2 SFDVKD. The CDR3 DNA reads as TGTGCCACCAGTGATTCGAAGGGACGGGGGTTCTACAATGAGCAGTTCTTC. This translates into CATSDSKGRGFYNEQFF.

This clonotype showed up just a few times. J is TRBJ2-4 and V is TRBV7-9, with TRBD2 matching over 7 bases. The J call may not be correct, given that the DNA end is closer to TRBJ2-7. The CDR3 extends over 15 amino acids. The germline V gene has CDR1 SEHNR and CDR2 FQNEAQ (reference sequence). Here the CDR3 reads CASSLSLAGEGEQYF. The CDR3 DNA reads TGTGCCAGCAGCTTATCCCTGGCGGGGGAGGGCGAGCAGTACTTC.